The rows below give T cell receptor beta chains drawn from one sample of a study of blood T cell repertoires in COVID-19. Data came from immunoSEQ multiplex PCR; TCRdb stores just in-frame clones and leaves some out. The sample consists of about 200,000 clones, 80% to 85% of them appearing once. Sequences were obtained from peripheral blood. The origin of the receptors is a woman over 75 with COVID-19, enrolled during active disease. Each CDR3 is given with its conserved first and last residue. Fields, in order: clone size, J gene, D gene, V gene, CDR3 protein, CDR3 DNA. D genes are given only for firm matches. The size of a clone is reported for some rows only, either as once, few or many, or as a class for expanded clones.

-,TRBJ2-2,TRBD2,TRBV2,CASSVAGVAGELFF,TGTGCCAGCAGTGTAGCGGGAGTGGCCGGGGAGCTGTTTTTT
-,TRBJ2-1,-,TRBV18,CASSPGLYNEQFF,TGTGCCAGCTCACCTGGGCTTTACAATGAGCAGTTCTTC
-,TRBJ1-6,TRBD1,TRBV7-9,CASSSQGVGSPLHF,TGTGCCAGCAGCTCGCAGGGGGTCGGTTCACCCCTCCACTTT
-,TRBJ2-5,TRBD2,TRBV7-3,CASSTGGGLETQYF,TGTGCCAGCAGTACCGGCGGGGGGTTGGAGACCCAGTACTTC
-,TRBJ2-7,TRBD2,TRBV5-1,CASSLQAGLVSVEQYF,TGCGCCAGCAGCCTACAAGCGGGACTCGTCTCGGTTGAGCAGTACTTC
-,TRBJ1-6,TRBD1,TRBV6-1,CASSEADRGFYSPLHF,TGTGCCAGCAGTGAGGCAGACAGGGGGTTTTATTCACCCCTCCACTTT
-,TRBJ2-6,TRBD1,TRBV7-6,CASSLGSDRGTGANVLTF,TGTGCCAGCAGCTTAGGATCGGACAGGGGAACTGGGGCCAACGTCCTGACTTTC
-,TRBJ2-5,TRBD1,TRBV19,CASSAGTAETQYF,TGTGCCAGTAGTGCTGGGACAGCAGAGACCCAGTACTTC
once,TRBJ2-2,-,TRBV7-3,CASSLTYRGGETGELFF,TGTGCCAGCAGCTTAACGTACAGGGGAGGTGAAACCGGGGAGCTGTTTTTT
-,TRBJ1-3,-,TRBV9,CASSVSFGSGNTIYF,TGTGCCAGCAGCGTGAGTTTTGGCTCTGGAAACACCATATATTTT
-,TRBJ1-3,-,TRBV7-2,CASSAPGDSGNTIYF,TGTGCCAGCAGCGCCCCCGGGGACTCTGGAAACACCATATATTTT
-,TRBJ2-1,TRBD2,TRBV19,CASSIEGGGQRQFF,TGTGCCAGTAGTATAGAAGGCGGGGGGCAGCGGCAGTTCTTC
-,TRBJ1-3,-,TRBV7-3,CASSSPGRENTIYF,TGTGCCAGCAGCTCGCCAGGGAGGGAGAACACCATATATTTT
-,TRBJ2-3,TRBD2,TRBV19,CASSTSGSVTSTDTQYF,TGTGCCAGTAGTACTAGCGGGAGCGTTACTAGCACAGATACGCAGTATTTT
-,TRBJ1-4,-,TRBV5-1,CASSFEGTREKLFF,TGCGCCAGCAGCTTCGAAGGGACACGGGAAAAACTGTTTTTT
-,TRBJ1-2,-,TRBV11-2,CASSFNPGSGYTF,TGTGCCAGCAGCTTCAATCCGGGGTCTGGCTACACCTTC
-,TRBJ2-4,TRBD2,TRBV6-5,CASSYSSGGAKNIQYF,TGTGCCAGCAGTTACTCGTCGGGGGGAGCCAAAAACATTCAGTACTTC
-,TRBJ1-2,TRBD1,TRBV10-3,CAISELVGTEAYGYTF,TGTGCCATCAGTGAGTTGGTCGGGACAGAAGCCTATGGCTACACCTTC
-,TRBJ2-7,-,TRBV3-1/TRBV3-2,CASSQVERGEQYF,TGTGCCAGCAGCCAAGTCGAAAGAGGCGAGCAGTACTTC
once,TRBJ2-5,TRBD2,TRBV5-1,CASRTRLQETQYF,TGCGCCAGCCGGACTAGGCTCCAAGAGACCCAGTACTTC
-,TRBJ2-7,-,TRBV6-5,CASSFLGTEQYF,TGTGCCAGCAGTTTTTTGGGCACCGAGCAGTACTTC
few,TRBJ1-1,-,TRBV7-8,CASSLIAAGGMGAFF,TGTGCCAGCAGCTTAATAGCGGCTGGGGGGATGGGAGCTTTCTTT
few,TRBJ1-6,TRBD1,TRBV7-2,CASSEGTVHNSPLHF,TGTGCCAGCAGCGAAGGGACAGTTCATAATTCACCCCTCCACTTT
-,TRBJ2-1,-,TRBV7-2,CASSSIAEFPYNEQFF,TGTGCCAGCAGCTCGATAGCGGAGTTCCCTTACAATGAGCAGTTCTTC